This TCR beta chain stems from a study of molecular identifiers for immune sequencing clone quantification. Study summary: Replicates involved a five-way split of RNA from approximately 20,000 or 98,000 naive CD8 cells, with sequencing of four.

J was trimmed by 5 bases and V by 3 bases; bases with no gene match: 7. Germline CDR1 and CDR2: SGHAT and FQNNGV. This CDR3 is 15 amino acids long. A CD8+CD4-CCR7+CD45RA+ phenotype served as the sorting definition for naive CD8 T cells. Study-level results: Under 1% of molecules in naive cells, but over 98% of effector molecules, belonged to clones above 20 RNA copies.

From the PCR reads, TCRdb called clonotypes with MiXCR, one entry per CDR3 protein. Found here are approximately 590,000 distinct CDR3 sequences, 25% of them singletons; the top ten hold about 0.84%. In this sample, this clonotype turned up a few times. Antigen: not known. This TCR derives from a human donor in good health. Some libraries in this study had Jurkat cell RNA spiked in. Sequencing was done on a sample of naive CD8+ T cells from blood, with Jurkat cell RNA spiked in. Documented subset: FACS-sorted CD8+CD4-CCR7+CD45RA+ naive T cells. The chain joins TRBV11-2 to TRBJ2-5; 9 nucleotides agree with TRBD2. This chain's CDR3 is CASSFPGTSKETQYF. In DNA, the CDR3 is TGTGCCAGCAGCTTTCCCGGGACTAGCAAGGAGACCCAGTACTTC.